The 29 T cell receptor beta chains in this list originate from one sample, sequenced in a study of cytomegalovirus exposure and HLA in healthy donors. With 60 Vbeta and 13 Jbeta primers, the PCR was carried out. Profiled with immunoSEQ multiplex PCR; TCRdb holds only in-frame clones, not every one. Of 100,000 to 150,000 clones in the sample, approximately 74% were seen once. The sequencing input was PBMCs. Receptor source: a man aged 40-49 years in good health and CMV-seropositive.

Here the CDR3 reads CASSSPGQGVNEQFF. For the CDR3, the DNA is TGCGCCAGCAGCTCACCGGGACAGGGGGTCAATGAGCAGTTCTTC. The chain couples TRBV5-1 to TRBJ2-1; 11 bases fit TRBD1. Germline-derived CDR1 and CDR2 are SGHRS and YFSETQ. The CDR3 contains 15 residues. V lost 3 bases, J lost 6 bases, and 5 bases stayed unmatched. Supplemented by reference TRBV5-1 and TRBJ2-1, the full variable domain reads KAGVTQTPRYLIKTRGQQVTLSCSPISGHRSVSWYQQTPGQGLQFLFEYFSETQRNKGNFPGRFSGRQFSNSRSEMNVSTLELGDSALYLCASSSPGQGVNEQFFGPGTRLTVL.

The CDR3 reads CASSVDRDYEQYF. Here the CDR3 DNA reads TGTGCCAGCAGTGTAGATCGTGACTACGAGCAGTACTTC. The gene calls are TRBV2 and TRBJ2-7; unclear D gene. V was trimmed by 4 bases and J by 3 bases, leaving 10 bases between them. Germline CDR1 is SNHLY and CDR2 is FYNNEI. The CDR3 has 13 residues.

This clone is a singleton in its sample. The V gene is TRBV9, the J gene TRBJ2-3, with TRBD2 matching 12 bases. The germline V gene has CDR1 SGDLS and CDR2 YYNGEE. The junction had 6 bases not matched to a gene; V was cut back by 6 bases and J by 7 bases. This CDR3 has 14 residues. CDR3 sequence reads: CASNLAGGPNTQYF. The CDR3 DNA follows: TGTGCCAGCAACCTAGCGGGAGGGCCAAATACGCAGTATTTT.

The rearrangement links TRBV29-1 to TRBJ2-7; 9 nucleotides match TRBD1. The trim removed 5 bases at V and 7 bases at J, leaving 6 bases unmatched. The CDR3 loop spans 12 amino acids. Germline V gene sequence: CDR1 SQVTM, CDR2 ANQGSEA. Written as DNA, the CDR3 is TGCAGCGTTTCCGGGACAGGGAGAGAGCAGTACTTC. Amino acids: CSVSGTGREQYF.

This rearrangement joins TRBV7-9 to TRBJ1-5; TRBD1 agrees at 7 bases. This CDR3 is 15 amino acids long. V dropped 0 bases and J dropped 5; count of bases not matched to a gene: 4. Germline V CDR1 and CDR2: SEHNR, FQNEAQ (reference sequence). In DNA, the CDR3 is TGTGCCAGCAGCTTAGCGGGGCAGGGGGATCAGCCCCAGCATTTT. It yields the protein CASSLAGQGDQPQHF. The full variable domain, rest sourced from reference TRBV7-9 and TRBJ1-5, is DTGVSQNPRHKITKRGQNVTFRCDPISEHNRLYWYRQTLGQGPEFLTYFQNEAQLEKSRLLSDRFSAERPKGSFSTLEIQRTEQGDSAMYLCASSLAGQGDQPQHFGDGTRLSIL.

The CDR3 DNA sequence: TGTGCCTTACTCGGCGGGAGGTCGGCCAAAAACATTCAGTACTTC. Its protein product is CALLGGRSAKNIQYF. The chain combines TRBV30 with TRBJ2-4; 8 nucleotides agree with TRBD2. Germline CDR1 GTSNPN, CDR2 SVGIG (reference sequence). The junction had 9 bases not matched to a gene; V was cut back by 7 bases and J by 1 base. CDR3 size: 15 residues. Together with reference TRBV30 and TRBJ2-4, the CDR3 gives the full variable domain: SQTIHQWPATLVQPVGSPLSLECTVEGTSNPNLYWYRQAAGRGLQLLFYSVGIGQISSEVPQNLSASRPQDRQFILSSKKLLLSDSGFYLCALLGGRSAKNIQYFGAGTRLSVL.

This chain's CDR3 is CASSPPVAYGYTF. In DNA, the CDR3 is TGTGCCAGCAGTCCCCCTGTAGCCTATGGCTACACCTTC. This rearrangement joins TRBV28 to TRBJ1-2; no clear D gene. The CDR3 sequence is 13 residues long. Trimming took off 5 bases at V and 4 bases at J, with 11 bases between the two ends. Germline V gene data show CDR1 as MDHEN and CDR2 as SYDVKM.

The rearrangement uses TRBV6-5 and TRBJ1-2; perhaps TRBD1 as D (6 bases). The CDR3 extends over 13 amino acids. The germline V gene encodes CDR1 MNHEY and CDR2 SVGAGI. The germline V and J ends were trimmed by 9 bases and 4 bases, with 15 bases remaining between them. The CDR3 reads CASAKQGGYGYTF. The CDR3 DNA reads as TGTGCCAGTGCAAAACAGGGTGGCTATGGCTACACCTTC.

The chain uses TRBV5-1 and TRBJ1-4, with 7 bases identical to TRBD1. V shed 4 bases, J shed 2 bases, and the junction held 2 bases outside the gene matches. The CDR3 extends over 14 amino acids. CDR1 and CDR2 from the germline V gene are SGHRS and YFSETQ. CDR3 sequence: CASSAQGTNEKLFF. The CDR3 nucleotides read TGCGCCAGCAGCGCACAGGGGACTAATGAAAAACTGTTTTTT.

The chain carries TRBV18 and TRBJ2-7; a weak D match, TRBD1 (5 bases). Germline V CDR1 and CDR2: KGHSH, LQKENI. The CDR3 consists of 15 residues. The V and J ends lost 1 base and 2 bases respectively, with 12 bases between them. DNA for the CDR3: TGTGCCAGCTCACCACAGGGGAAACTCGCCTACGAGCAGTACTTC. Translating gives CASSPQGKLAYEQYF.

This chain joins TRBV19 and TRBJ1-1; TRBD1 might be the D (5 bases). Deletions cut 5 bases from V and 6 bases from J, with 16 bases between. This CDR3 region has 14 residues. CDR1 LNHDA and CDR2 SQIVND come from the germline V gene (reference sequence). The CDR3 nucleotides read TGTGCCAGTAGTGTCCGGGGAGGGGCGGCTGAAGCTTTCTTT. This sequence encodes CASSVRGGAAEAFF.

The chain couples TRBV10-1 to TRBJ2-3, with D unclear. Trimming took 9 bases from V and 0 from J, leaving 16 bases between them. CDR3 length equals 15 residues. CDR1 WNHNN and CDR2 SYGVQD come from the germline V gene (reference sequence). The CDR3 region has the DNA TGCGCCAGGGCGGAACCCCAATATAGCACAGATACGCAGTATTTT. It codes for CARAEPQYSTDTQYF.

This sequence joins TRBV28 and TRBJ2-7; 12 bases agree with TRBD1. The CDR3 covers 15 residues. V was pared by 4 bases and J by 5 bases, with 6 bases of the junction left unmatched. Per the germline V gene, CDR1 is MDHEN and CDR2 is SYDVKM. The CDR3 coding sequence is TGTGCCAGCAGTTCTCCGGGACAGGGGGCCGACGAGCAGTACTTC. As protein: CASSSPGQGADEQYF.

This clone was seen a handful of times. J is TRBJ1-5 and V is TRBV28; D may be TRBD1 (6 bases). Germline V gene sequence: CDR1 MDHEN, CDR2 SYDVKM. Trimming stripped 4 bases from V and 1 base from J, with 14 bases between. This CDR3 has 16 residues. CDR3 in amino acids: CASSSITGWSNQPQHF. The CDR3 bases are TGTGCCAGCAGTTCCATCACAGGGTGGAGCAATCAGCCCCAGCATTTT.

CDR3 sequence: CASSPGGPEQYF. The CDR3 DNA follows: TGCGCCAGCAGCCCGGGGGGGCCCGAGCAGTACTTC. This chain joins TRBV5-1 and TRBJ2-7; the match to TRBD2 covers 8 bases. The CDR3 has 12 amino acids. Looked up from germline, CDR1 is SGHRS and CDR2 is YFSETQ. Trimming took 4 bases from V and 6 from J; bases not matched to a gene: 3.

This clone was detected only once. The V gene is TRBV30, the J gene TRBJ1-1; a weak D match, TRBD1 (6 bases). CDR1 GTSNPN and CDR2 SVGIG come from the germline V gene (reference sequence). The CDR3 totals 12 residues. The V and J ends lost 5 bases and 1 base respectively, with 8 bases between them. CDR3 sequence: CAWGGGNTEAFF. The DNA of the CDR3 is TGTGCCTGGGGGGGCGGGAACACTGAAGCTTTCTTT.

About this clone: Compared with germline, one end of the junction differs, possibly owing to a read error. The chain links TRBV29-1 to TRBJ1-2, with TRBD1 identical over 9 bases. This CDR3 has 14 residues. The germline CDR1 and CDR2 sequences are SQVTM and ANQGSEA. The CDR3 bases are TGCAGCGTTGGTCCGGGACAGGGACCCTATGGCCACACCTTC. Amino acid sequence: CSVGPGQGPYGHTF.

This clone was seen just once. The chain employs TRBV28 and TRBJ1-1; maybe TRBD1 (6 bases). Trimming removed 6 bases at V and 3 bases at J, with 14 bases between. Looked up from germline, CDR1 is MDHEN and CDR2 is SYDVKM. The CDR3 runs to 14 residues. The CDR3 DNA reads TGTGCCAGCAGCCGCGGACAGCTACACACTGAAGCTTTCTTT. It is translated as CASSRGQLHTEAFF.

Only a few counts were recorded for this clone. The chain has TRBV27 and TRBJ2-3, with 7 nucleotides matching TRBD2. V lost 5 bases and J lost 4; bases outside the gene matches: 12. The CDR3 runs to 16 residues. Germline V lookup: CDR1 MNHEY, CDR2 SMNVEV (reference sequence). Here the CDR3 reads CASSRTPVAGADTQYF. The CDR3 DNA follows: TGTGCCAGCAGTAGAACCCCTGTCGCGGGAGCAGATACGCAGTATTTT.

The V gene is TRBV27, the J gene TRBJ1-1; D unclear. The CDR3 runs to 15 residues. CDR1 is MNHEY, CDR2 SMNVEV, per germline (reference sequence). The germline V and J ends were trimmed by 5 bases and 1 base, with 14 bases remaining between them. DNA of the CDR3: TGTGCCAGCAGTCCCTATGGGCGCCCGAACACTGAAGCTTTCTTT. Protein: CASSPYGRPNTEAFF.

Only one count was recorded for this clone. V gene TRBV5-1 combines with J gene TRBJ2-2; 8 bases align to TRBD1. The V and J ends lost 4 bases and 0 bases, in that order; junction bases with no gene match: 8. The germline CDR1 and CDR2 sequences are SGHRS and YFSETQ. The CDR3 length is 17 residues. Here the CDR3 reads CASSPRGPPSNTGELFF. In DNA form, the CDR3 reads TGCGCCAGCAGCCCCAGGGGGCCACCCTCGAACACCGGGGAGCTGTTTTTT.

CDR3 region: CASSILTGVVDQPQHF. The CDR3 nucleotides are TGTGCCAGTAGTATCTTGACAGGGGTAGTAGATCAGCCCCAGCATTTT. The chain recombines TRBV19 with TRBJ1-5; 8 bases line up with TRBD1. This CDR3 comprises 16 residues. Trimming removed 3 bases from V and 5 bases from J; junction bases left unmatched: 9. The V gene's germline CDR1 is LNHDA and CDR2 SQIVND (reference sequence).

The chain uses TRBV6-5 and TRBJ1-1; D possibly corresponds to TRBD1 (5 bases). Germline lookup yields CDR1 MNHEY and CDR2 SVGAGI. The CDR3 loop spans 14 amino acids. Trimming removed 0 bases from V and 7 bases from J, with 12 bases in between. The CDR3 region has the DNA TGTGCCAGCAGTTACTCCCAGGGCCCCCGTGAAGCTTTCTTT. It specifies CASSYSQGPREAFF.

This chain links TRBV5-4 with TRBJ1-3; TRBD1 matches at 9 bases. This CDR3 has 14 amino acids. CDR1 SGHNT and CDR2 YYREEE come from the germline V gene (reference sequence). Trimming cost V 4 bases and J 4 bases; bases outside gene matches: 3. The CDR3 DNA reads TGTGCCAGCAGCCGGACAGGGGACGGAAACACCATATATTTT. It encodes CASSRTGDGNTIYF.

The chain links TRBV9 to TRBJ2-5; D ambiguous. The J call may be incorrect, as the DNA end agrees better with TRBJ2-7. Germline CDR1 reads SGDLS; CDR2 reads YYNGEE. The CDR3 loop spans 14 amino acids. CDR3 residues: CASSVVESSYEQYF. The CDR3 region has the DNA TGTGCCAGCAGCGTAGTTGAGAGCTCCTACGAGCAGTACTTC.

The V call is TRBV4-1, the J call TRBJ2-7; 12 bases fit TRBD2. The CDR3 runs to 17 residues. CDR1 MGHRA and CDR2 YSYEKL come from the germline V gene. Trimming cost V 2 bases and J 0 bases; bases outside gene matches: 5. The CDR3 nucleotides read TGCGCCAGCAGCCAACGGACTAGCGGGACAAGCTCCTACGAGCAGTACTTC. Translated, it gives CASSQRTSGTSSYEQYF.

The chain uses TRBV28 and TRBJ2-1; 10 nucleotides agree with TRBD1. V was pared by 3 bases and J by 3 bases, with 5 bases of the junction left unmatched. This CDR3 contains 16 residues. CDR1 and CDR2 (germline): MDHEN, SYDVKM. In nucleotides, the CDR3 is TGTGCCAGCAGTTTCATGGACAGGGGGAACTACAATGAGCAGTTCTTC. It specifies CASSFMDRGNYNEQFF. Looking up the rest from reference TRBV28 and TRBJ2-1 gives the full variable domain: DVKVTQSSRYLVKRTGEKVFLECVQDMDHENMFWYRQDPGLGLRLIYFSYDVKMKEKGDIPEGYSVSREKKERFSLILESASTNQTSMYLCASSFMDRGNYNEQFFGPGTRLTVL.

The CDR3: CASSQAGGLGTEAFF. The CDR3 DNA follows: TGCGCCAGCAGCCAAGCGGGAGGGCTGGGCACTGAAGCTTTCTTT. This chain uses TRBV4-1 with TRBJ1-1; D is undetermined. Trimming left V 1 base short and J 4 bases short, with 13 bases between. This CDR3 contains 15 residues. Germline values: CDR1 MGHRA, CDR2 YSYEKL.

The CDR3 nucleotides read TGTGCCAGCTCACCTTTAGGACAGGGGGGCAATCAGCCCCAGCATTTT. This encodes CASSPLGQGGNQPQHF. This chain connects TRBV18 to TRBJ1-5; 10 bases map to TRBD1. The trim removed 3 bases at V and 2 bases at J, leaving 4 bases unmatched. CDR3 length: 16 residues. Germline values: CDR1 KGHSH, CDR2 LQKENI.